A selection of T cell receptor beta chains follows, all from one sample in a study of Graves' ophthalmopathy and Graves' hyperthyroidism. From the multiplex PCR reads, TCRdb called clonotypes with MiXCR, one entry per CDR3 protein. The sample includes around 1,200,000 distinct CDR3 sequences, roughly two fifths of them seen just once. Sequenced input: peripheral blood or thyroid tissue (not recorded which). These receptors all come from an adult man with Graves' hyperthyroidism. The CDR3 runs from the conserved cysteine through the conserved F or W. The order of the fields is J gene, V gene, D gene, clone size, CDR3 DNA, CDR3 protein. A D gene is named only where the DNA matches it firmly. Rows give clone size only sometimes, using once, few, many, or a class for an expanded clone.

j_gene: TRBJ1-5; v_gene: TRBV7-9; d_gene: .; abundance: many; CDR3nt: TGTGCCAGCAGCTTAGAGGGTGGGGCTAGCAATCAGCCCCAGCATTTT; CDR3aa: CASSLEGGASNQPQHF
j_gene: TRBJ1-6; v_gene: TRBV7-2; d_gene: .; abundance: few; CDR3nt: TGTGCCAGCAGTGAATCGCGCCTCAATTCACCCCTCCACTTT; CDR3aa: CASSESRLNSPLHF
j_gene: TRBJ1-5; v_gene: TRBV19; d_gene: TRBD1; abundance: many; CDR3nt: TGTGCCAGTAGTATGGGGGACAGGGGTTATAAGCATTTT; CDR3aa: CASSMGDRGYKHF
j_gene: TRBJ2-7; v_gene: TRBV5-1; d_gene: .; abundance: .; CDR3nt: TGCGCCAGCAGCTTTGAACAGGGAACCTACGAGCAGTACTTC; CDR3aa: CASSFEQGTYEQYF
j_gene: TRBJ1-2; v_gene: TRBV4-3; d_gene: .; abundance: few; CDR3nt: TGCGCCAGCAGCCAAGAGGCGGGACGGCTCATAAACTATGGCTACACCTTC; CDR3aa: CASSQEAGRLINYGYTF
j_gene: TRBJ2-5; v_gene: TRBV7-9; d_gene: TRBD2; abundance: .; CDR3nt: TGTGCCAGCAGCCATGTCGGGACTAGCGGGAGTTTATACTTC; CDR3aa: CASSHVGTSGSLYF
j_gene: TRBJ1-5; v_gene: TRBV20-1; d_gene: .; abundance: many; CDR3nt: TGCAGTGCTATCTTTTCTCGCAATCAGCCCCAGCATTTT; CDR3aa: CSAIFSRNQPQHF
j_gene: TRBJ2-6; v_gene: TRBV7-6; d_gene: .; abundance: .; CDR3nt: TGTGCCAGCAGCGACAATAGCGGCGCTGGGGCCAACGTCCTGACTTTC; CDR3aa: CASSDNSGAGANVLTF
j_gene: TRBJ1-6; v_gene: TRBV20-1; d_gene: TRBD1; abundance: .; CDR3nt: TGCAGTGCTAGAGATTTCGGGACAGGGGTCGGTTCACCCCTGCACTTT; CDR3aa: CSARDFGTGVGSPLHF
j_gene: TRBJ2-7; v_gene: TRBV13; d_gene: TRBD2; abundance: .; CDR3nt: TGTGCCAGCAGCTTAAGCGATGCGGGGGGCAATAACGAGCAGTACTTC; CDR3aa: CASSLSDAGGNNEQYF
j_gene: TRBJ2-2; v_gene: TRBV24-1; d_gene: TRBD1; abundance: many; CDR3nt: TGTGCCACCAGTGACTCCGACAGGGGACGCACCGGGGAGCTGTTTTTT; CDR3aa: CATSDSDRGRTGELFF
j_gene: TRBJ2-7; v_gene: TRBV7-2; d_gene: .; abundance: .; CDR3nt: TGTGCCAGCAGCTCTAAGACGCGCTCCTACGGGCAGTACTTC; CDR3aa: CASSSKTRSYGQYF
j_gene: TRBJ2-5; v_gene: TRBV11-2; d_gene: .; abundance: many; CDR3nt: TGTGCCAGCAGCTTAGGGCCGCCCAAAGAGACCCAGTACTTC; CDR3aa: CASSLGPPKETQYF
j_gene: TRBJ2-7; v_gene: TRBV11-1; d_gene: TRBD1; abundance: few; CDR3nt: TGTGCCAGCAGTCTTCCGGGACAGGGGGCGCACGAGCAGTACTTC; CDR3aa: CASSLPGQGAHEQYF
j_gene: TRBJ2-6; v_gene: TRBV5-1; d_gene: .; abundance: many; CDR3nt: TGCGCCAGCAGCGATGGGAGGAGTGGGGCCAACGTCCTGACTTTC; CDR3aa: CASSDGRSGANVLTF
j_gene: TRBJ2-2; v_gene: TRBV5-4; d_gene: TRBD2; abundance: few; CDR3nt: TGTGCCATAGCGGGGTTTAACACCGGGGAGCTGTTTTTT; CDR3aa: CAIAGFNTGELFF